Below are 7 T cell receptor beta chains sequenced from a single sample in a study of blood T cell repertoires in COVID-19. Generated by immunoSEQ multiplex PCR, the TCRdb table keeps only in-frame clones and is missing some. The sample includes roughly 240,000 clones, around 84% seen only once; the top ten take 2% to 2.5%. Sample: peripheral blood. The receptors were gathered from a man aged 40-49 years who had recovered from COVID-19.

The CDR3 DNA sequence: TGTGCCAGCAGTTTCCGTTCTCACCCCTCCAGCGACAATGAGCAGTTCTTC. Its protein product is CASSFRSHPSSDNEQFF. J is TRBJ2-1 and V is TRBV27; D is ambiguous. The V end lost 3 bases, the J end lost 5 bases, and 20 bases lay between the germline ends. The CDR3 runs to 17 residues. CDR1 is MNHEY, CDR2 SMNVEV, per germline (reference sequence).

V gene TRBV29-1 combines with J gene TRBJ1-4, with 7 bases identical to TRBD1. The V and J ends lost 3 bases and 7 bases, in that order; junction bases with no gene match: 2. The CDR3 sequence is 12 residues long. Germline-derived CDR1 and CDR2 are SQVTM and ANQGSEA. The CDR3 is CSVDQGGEKLFF. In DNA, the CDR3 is TGCAGCGTTGACCAGGGGGGTGAAAAACTGTTTTTT.

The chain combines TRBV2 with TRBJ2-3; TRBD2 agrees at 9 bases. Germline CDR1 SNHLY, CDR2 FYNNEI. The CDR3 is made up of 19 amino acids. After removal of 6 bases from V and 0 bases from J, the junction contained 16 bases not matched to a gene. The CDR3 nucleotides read TGTGCCAGCAGGGGTAGCGGGAGACCCTCCTGGCATAGCACAGATACGCAGTATTTT. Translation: CASRGSGRPSWHSTDTQYF.

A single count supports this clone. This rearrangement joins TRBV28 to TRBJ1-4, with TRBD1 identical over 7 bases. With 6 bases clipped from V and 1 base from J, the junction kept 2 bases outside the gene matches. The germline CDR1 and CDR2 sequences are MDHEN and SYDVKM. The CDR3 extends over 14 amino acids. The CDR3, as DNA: TGTGCCAGCAGATCAGGGGGAACTAATGAAAAACTGTTTTTT. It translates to CASRSGGTNEKLFF.

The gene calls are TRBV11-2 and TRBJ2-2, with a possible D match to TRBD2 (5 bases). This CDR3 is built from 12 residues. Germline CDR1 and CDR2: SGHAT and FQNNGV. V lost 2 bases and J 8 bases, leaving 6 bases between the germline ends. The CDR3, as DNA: TGTGCCAGCAGCTTACGCGGGGGGGAGCTGTTTTTT. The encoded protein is CASSLRGGELFF.

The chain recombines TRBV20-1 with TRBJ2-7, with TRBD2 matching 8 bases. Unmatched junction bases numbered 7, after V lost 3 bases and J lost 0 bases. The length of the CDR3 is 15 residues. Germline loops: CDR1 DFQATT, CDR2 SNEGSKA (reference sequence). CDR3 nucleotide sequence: TGCAGTGCTAGTGCACTTACTAGCGGCTCCTACGAGCAGTACTTC. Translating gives CSASALTSGSYEQYF.

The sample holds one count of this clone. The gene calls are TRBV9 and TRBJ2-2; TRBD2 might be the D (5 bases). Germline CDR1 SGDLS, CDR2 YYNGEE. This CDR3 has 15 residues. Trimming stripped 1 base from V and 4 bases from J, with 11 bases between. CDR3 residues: CASSVMGRGTGELFF. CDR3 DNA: TGTGCCAGCAGCGTAATGGGCCGGGGCACCGGGGAGCTGTTTTTT.